This is a list of T cell receptor beta chains from one sample in a study of tumor-infiltrating lymphocytes in primary liver carcinoma. In TCRdb, the multiplex PCR reads were re-called with MiXCR into one record per CDR3 protein. The data show 310,000 or so distinct CDR3 sequences, with about three fifths seen just once and about 15% held by the top ten. The source material was peripheral blood. These receptors all stem from a woman aged 30 to 39 with primary liver carcinoma and hepatitis B virus infection. Both conserved end residues are part of each CDR3. D genes are given only for firm matches. Clone size appears in some rows only: once, few, many, or a class for an expanded clone.

>.|.|TRBV4-2|TRBJ2-1
TGCGCCAGCAGTCGTCTGGGTGATGAACAGTTCTTC
CASSRLGDEQFF
>TRBD1|.|TRBV12-5|TRBJ2-5
TGTGCTAGTGGTTTGTGGGACAGGGGGTATGAGACCCAGTACTTC
CASGLWDRGYETQYF
>.|.|TRBV28|TRBJ1-2
TGTGCCAGCAGTTTGACCGCACGAGCTAACTATGGCTACACCTTC
CASSLTARANYGYTF
>.|few|TRBV14|TRBJ2-1
TGTGCCAGCAACCAAGTTCGGGGCGGGGCGGGGAGCTCCTACAATGAGCAGTTCTTC
CASNQVRGGAGSSYNEQFF
>.|.|TRBV12-3/TRBV12-4|TRBJ2-2
TGTGCCAGCAGAATCGTGGGCGGGGAGCCGTTTTTT
CASRIVGGEPFF
>.|few|TRBV6-1|TRBJ2-3
TGTGCCAGCAGTGAATTGGTCCTCACAGATACGCAGTATTTT
CASSELVLTDTQYF
>.|few|TRBV30|TRBJ2-1
TGTGCCACCGGATCATCATACAATGAGCAGTTCTTC
CATGSSYNEQFF
>.|.|TRBV6-6|TRBJ2-7
TGTTCCAGCAGTTACACACTAGCCGGCCCCTACGAGGAGTACTTC
CSSSYTLAGPYEEYF
>.|few|TRBV6-1|TRBJ2-7
TGTGCCAGCATGGCGTCATCGGAGCAGTACTTC
CASMASSEQYF
>.|many|TRBV11-2|TRBJ2-5
TGTGCCAGCAGCTTAATTCCAGGGGGGGTTCACCAAGAGACCCAGTACTTC
CASSLIPGGVHQETQYF
>TRBD2|.|TRBV6-2/TRBV6-3|TRBJ2-1
TGTACCAGCAGACAAACCGGGACTAGCGGATACAATGAGCAGTTCTTC
CTSRQTGTSGYNEQFF
>TRBD2|.|TRBV28|TRBJ2-7
TGTGCCACAACTAGCGGGGGGTCCTACGAGCAGCACTTC
CATTSGGSYEQHF
>.|.|TRBV29-1|TRBJ2-7
TGCAGCGTGGGGGGTCCCTCCTACGAGCAGTACTTC
CSVGGPSYEQYF
>.|.|TRBV7-9|TRBJ2-4
TGTGCCAACAGCTTTTATGGAAACATTCAGTACTTC
CANSFYGNIQYF
>.|.|TRBV10-2|TRBJ2-2
TGCGCCAGCAGGGACTTTCCGAACACCGGGGAGCTGTTTTTT
CASRDFPNTGELFF
>.|once|TRBV5-5|TRBJ2-7
TGTGCCAGCACCTACGGGGAGGGGGAATACGAGCAGTACTTC
CASTYGEGEYEQYF
>TRBD2|few|TRBV5-8|TRBJ2-7
TGTGCCAGCAGCTCACCTAGCGGTTTTCCCTACGAGCAGTACTTC
CASSSPSGFPYEQYF
>.|many|TRBV11-2|TRBJ2-3
TGTGCCAGCAGCTTTACGGTCGGGAGCACAGATACGCAGTATTTT
CASSFTVGSTDTQYF
>.|many|TRBV29-1|TRBJ2-7
TGCAGCGCCGAATCGGGGGTGCCCTACGAGCAGTACTTC
CSAESGVPYEQYF
>.|.|TRBV7-8|TRBJ2-2
TGTGCCAGCAGGAGGTCCGGGACAAGAAACACCGGGGAGCTGTTTTTT
CASRRSGTRNTGELFF
>TRBD2|.|TRBV28|TRBJ2-3
TGTGCCAGCAGTCGCTTCGGACTAGCGGGAGTGGGAGATACGCAGTATTTT
CASSRFGLAGVGDTQYF
>TRBD2|once|TRBV6-1|TRBJ2-1
TGTGCCAGCATAGCGGGCCTGAACAATGAGAAGTTCTTC
CASIAGLNNEKFF
>.|few|TRBV12-5|TRBJ2-1
TGTGCTAGTGGTTTGTTTTATGCGGACAATGAGCAATTCTTC
CASGLFYADNEQFF
>.|.|TRBV6-6|TRBJ1-1
TGTGCCAGCACCGACAGGATAGCTGATGCTTTCTTT
CASTDRIADAFF
>.|.|TRBV6-5|TRBJ1-6
TGTGCCAGCAGTTATTCGGGCGGCCTGAATAATTCACCCGTCCACTTT
CASSYSGGLNNSPVHF
>.|.|TRBV10-2|TRBJ1-1
TGCGCCAGCACTAGGGCACCGAACACTGAAGCTTTCTTT
CASTRAPNTEAFF
>.|.|TRBV4-2|TRBJ2-5
TGTGCCAGCAGCCAAGATGTGGTAAAGACCCAGTACTTC
CASSQDVVKTQYF
>.|.|TRBV11-2|TRBJ1-1
TGTGCCAGCAGCTTAGATAAGTGGGGGGATCCACATGGCACTGAAGCTTTCTTT
CASSLDKWGDPHGTEAFF
>TRBD1|few|TRBV11-2|TRBJ2-4
TGTGCCAGCAGCCACCTAGGGGACAGGCTAAAAAACATTCAGTACTTC
CASSHLGDRLKNIQYF
>TRBD2|.|TRBV7-9|TRBJ2-1
TGTGCCAGCAGCCCCTACTTAGCGGGAATTCCCAGCAATGAGCAGTTCTTC
CASSPYLAGIPSNEQFF
>TRBD2|.|TRBV5-6|TRBJ2-3
TGTGCCAGCAGCTTACTAGCGGGAGGTGCAGATACGCAGTATTTT
CASSLLAGGADTQYF
>.|many|TRBV11-2|TRBJ2-1
TGTGCCAGCAGCCGGATAGCTAGCTCCTACAATGAGCAGTTCTTC
CASSRIASSYNEQFF
>TRBD2|.|TRBV7-9|TRBJ2-1
TGTGCCAGCAGCTCAGGTTCAGGCGGGAGCCCTCATGAGCAGTTCTTC
CASSSGSGGSPHEQFF
>.|many|TRBV11-2|TRBJ1-4
TGTGCCAGCAGCTCACGATCGACGCAGGGTAATGAAAAACTGTTTTTT
CASSSRSTQGNEKLFF
>.|few|TRBV4-2|TRBJ2-7
TGTGCCAGCAGCCAAGAAAGGGTGGCCGTTTACGAGCAGTACTTC
CASSQERVAVYEQYF
>TRBD2|many|TRBV6-1|TRBJ2-7
TGTGCCAGCAGTACTCCTAGCGGGTTCTGGTACGAGCAGTACTTC
CASSTPSGFWYEQYF
>.|.|TRBV29-1|TRBJ2-7
TGCAGCGTTACTGATTCGACATTTTTAGTGGACGAGCGGTACTTC
CSVTDSTFLVDERYF
>TRBD1|many|TRBV29-1|TRBJ1-2
TGCAGCGTTTACAGGGGGCGCAGCTATGGCTACACCTTC
CSVYRGRSYGYTF
>.|.|TRBV21-1|TRBJ2-2
TGTGCCAGCAGCACCGGCCGGGTATCCGGGGAGCTGTTTTTT
CASSTGRVSGELFF
>.|.|TRBV14|TRBJ2-6
TGTGCCAGCAGCCTGGGACGGAATTGGTTCTCTGGGGCCAACGTCCTGACTTTC
CASSLGRNWFSGANVLTF
>.|once|TRBV6-5|TRBJ1-5
TGTGCCAGCAGCCCGACAGTGAATCAGCACCAGGATTTT
CASSPTVNQHQDF
>.|few|TRBV20-1|TRBJ2-3
TGCAGTGCTAGAGAGCTTGACTGGAAGTCGCCGGATACGCAGTATTTT
CSARELDWKSPDTQYF
>TRBD2|many|TRBV4-1|TRBJ2-1
TGCGCCAGCAGCCAAGACCAGATTAGCGGGCTAGGGGCTTACAATGAGCAGTTCTTC
CASSQDQISGLGAYNEQFF
>TRBD2|once|TRBV11-2|TRBJ2-3
TGTGCCAGCAGCCACCGGACTAGCGGGACCACAGATATGCAATATTTT
CASSHRTSGTTDMQYF
>TRBD2|many|TRBV11-2|TRBJ2-4
TGTGCCAGCAGCTCCTGGTGGGGGGGAGACATTCAGTACTTC
CASSSWWGGDIQYF
>.|few|TRBV28|TRBJ1-2
TGTGCCAGCAGTTCATCGGGACCGCGGGTACGCGGCTATACCTTC
CASSSSGPRVRGYTF
>TRBD2|many|TRBV29-1|TRBJ2-2
TGCAGCGTTGACGGGGCTAGCGGGAGGTACGGGGAGCTGTTTTTT
CSVDGASGRYGELFF
>TRBD2|once|TRBV14|TRBJ2-5
TGTGCCAGCAGCGGGTCCCGGCTAGCGGGAGCCCATAAGAAGGAGACCCAGTACTTC
CASSGSRLAGAHKKETQYF
>.|.|TRBV11-2|TRBJ2-1
TGTGTCAGCAGCTTAGACCAGCCTGGCTGGGGAACGAATGAGCAGTTTTTC
CVSSLDQPGWGTNEQFF
>.|many|TRBV12-3/TRBV12-4|TRBJ2-1
TGTGCCAGCAGTTTAGACCTAACCTCGGGTGAGCAGTTCTTC
CASSLDLTSGEQFF
>.|many|TRBV6-2/TRBV6-3|TRBJ1-6
TGTGCCAGCAGTACGGGCGGTTCACCCCTCCACTTT
CASSTGGSPLHF
>.|.|TRBV7-9|TRBJ2-2
TGTGCCAGCTTATCAACAGGGAGGTCCGGGGAGCTGTTTTTT
CASLSTGRSGELFF
>.|.|TRBV10-1|TRBJ1-2
TGCGCCAGCAGTCCCGACAAGTACTATGGCTACACCTTC
CASSPDKYYGYTF
>.|many|TRBV5-4|TRBJ2-7
TGTGCCAGCAGCTTGGGGGGCGGGATAAACGACGAGCAGTACTTC
CASSLGGGINDEQYF
>.|many|TRBV28|TRBJ2-1
TGTGCCAGCAGTTTCGGTGGGAGCTCCTACAATGAGCAGTTCTTC
CASSFGGSSYNEQFF
>TRBD1|.|TRBV30|TRBJ1-3
TGTGCCTGTCCGAGGGGGCTTAGCGGAAACACCATATATTTT
CACPRGLSGNTIYF
>.|many|TRBV11-2|TRBJ2-3
TGTGCCAGCAGCTTTCGACGGAACACAGATACGCAGTATTTT
CASSFRRNTDTQYF
>.|many|TRBV29-1|TRBJ2-3
TGCAGCGTTGGGGCTGCTAGCACAGATACGCAGTATTTT
CSVGAASTDTQYF